This T cell receptor (beta chain) originates from a study of CD8 T cells in Susac syndrome. Sequencing of TCR beta covered CD8+ and CD4+ T cells obtained from blood. The multiple sclerosis controls comprised treatment-naive patients whose relapsing-remitting disease was stable or active. FACS was used to enrich TEMRA cells, whereas the CD8+ and CD4+ T cells were obtained by negative isolation. An input of about 0.5 to 1 ug of RNA was subjected to reverse transcription using random hexamers. Multiplex PCR with immunoSEQ amplified the TCR beta CDR3 across 54 Vbeta and 13 Jbeta. One entry per CDR3 protein, called by TCRdb with MiXCR from the immunoSEQ multiplex PCR reads. The repertoire holds about 200,000 distinct CDR3 sequences, with roughly 96% as singletons. The CDR3 is 14 amino acids. J lost 1 base, V lost 7 bases, and 5 bases had no gene match. Germline V gene data show CDR1 as SGHRS and CDR2 as YFSETQ.

Sequenced sample: CD4+ T cells from PBMCs. The receptor comes from a human donor with multiple sclerosis. The rearrangement uses TRBV5-1 and TRBJ2-5; 9 nucleotides align to TRBD1. The CDR3 DNA reads as TGCGCCAGCGGACAGGGGCTATTCCAAGAGACCCAGTACTTC. This encodes CASGQGLFQETQYF.